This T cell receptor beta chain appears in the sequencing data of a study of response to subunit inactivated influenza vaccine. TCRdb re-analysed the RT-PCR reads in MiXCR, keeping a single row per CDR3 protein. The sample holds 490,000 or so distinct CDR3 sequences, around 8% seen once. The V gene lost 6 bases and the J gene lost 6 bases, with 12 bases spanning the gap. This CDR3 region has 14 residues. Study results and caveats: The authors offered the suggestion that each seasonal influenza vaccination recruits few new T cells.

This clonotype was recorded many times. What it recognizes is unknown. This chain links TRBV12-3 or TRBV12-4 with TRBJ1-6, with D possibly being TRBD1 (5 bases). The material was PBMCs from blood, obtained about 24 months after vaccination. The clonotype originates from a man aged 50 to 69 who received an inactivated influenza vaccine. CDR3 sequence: CASRRDRSNSPLHF. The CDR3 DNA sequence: TGTGCCAGCAGAAGAGACAGAAGTAATTCACCCCTCCACTTT.